These T cell receptor beta chains were read from a single sample in a study of blood T cell repertoires in COVID-19. Sequencing used immunoSEQ multiplex PCR; TCRdb keeps in-frame clones, though not all of them. The repertoire holds about 150,000 clones, with roughly 80% as singletons. Sequenced material: peripheral blood. These TCRs come from a woman older than 75 with acute or convalescent COVID-19. CDR3s include the opening cysteine and the closing phenylalanine or tryptophan. The D gene is left open where the match is weak. The size field is filled for only some rows; it gives once, few, many or a size class.

abundance	v_gene	j_gene	d_gene	CDR3aa	CDR3nt
-	TRBV5-4	TRBJ1-2	-	CASSLETGTGYTF	TGTGCCAGCAGCTTGGAAACAGGGACTGGCTACACCTTC
-	TRBV5-6	TRBJ1-2	-	CASSLVGQGLGGYTF	TGTGCCAGCAGCTTGGTCGGTCAGGGGCTGGGTGGCTACACCTTC
-	TRBV7-3	TRBJ2-7	TRBD2	CASSLQPAGGSYEQYF	TGTGCCAGCAGCTTACAACCAGCGGGAGGTTCCTACGAGCAGTACTTC
-	TRBV19	TRBJ1-4	-	CASQPPETATNEKLFF	TGTGCCAGCCAACCCCCCGAGACAGCAACTAATGAAAAACTGTTTTTT
-	TRBV9	TRBJ1-1	-	CASSQVGQGTEAFF	TGTGCCAGCAGCCAAGTCGGGCAGGGCACTGAAGCTTTCTTT
-	TRBV18	TRBJ1-2	TRBD1	CASSFRTGNYGYTF	TGTGCCAGCTCATTTAGGACAGGCAACTATGGCTACACCTTC
-	TRBV2	TRBJ1-1	TRBD1	CASTPGQGNTEAFF	TGTGCCAGCACCCCGGGACAGGGGAACACTGAAGCTTTCTTT
-	TRBV2	TRBJ1-2	-	CASGQSNYGYTF	TGTGCCAGCGGACAGTCTAACTATGGCTACACCTTC
once	TRBV6-2/TRBV6-3	TRBJ1-5	TRBD1	CASSDPTGAGNQPQHF	TGTGCCAGCAGTGACCCGACAGGGGCCGGAAATCAGCCCCAGCATTTT
-	TRBV2	TRBJ2-2	-	CASSEFLSTGELFF	TGTGCCAGCAGTGAATTTCTGAGCACCGGGGAGCTGTTTTTT
-	TRBV13	TRBJ1-6	-	CASSSYRAGGRKNSPLHF	TGTGCCAGCAGCTCTTATAGGGCGGGGGGCAGAAAGAATTCACCCCTCCACTTT
-	TRBV5-1	TRBJ1-1	TRBD1	CASSPGQGRKTEAFF	TGCGCCAGCAGCCCGGGACAGGGTCGGAAAACTGAAGCTTTCTTT
-	TRBV5-6	TRBJ2-3	TRBD1	CASSFPPGQGSTDTQYF	TGTGCCAGCAGCTTTCCTCCGGGACAGGGGAGCACAGATACGCAGTATTTT
once	TRBV6-2/TRBV6-3	TRBJ1-2	-	CASSYRGGNYGYTF	TGTGCCAGCAGTTACCGGGGAGGGAATTATGGCTACACCTTC
-	TRBV11-3	TRBJ1-1	-	CASSSRDSNTEAFF	TGTGCCAGCAGCTCGCGAGACAGCAACACTGAAGCTTTCTTT
-	TRBV19	TRBJ1-2	-	CASSPALGNYGYTF	TGTGCCAGTAGCCCGGCCCTCGGGAACTATGGCTACACCTTC
-	TRBV10-3	TRBJ2-5	TRBD1	CASGDRVQETQYF	TGTGCCTCGGGGGACAGGGTACAGGAGACCCAGTACTTC
-	TRBV11-2	TRBJ1-2	TRBD1	CASSPGGYGYTF	TGTGCCAGCAGCCCAGGGGGCTATGGCTACACCTTC
-	TRBV7-2	TRBJ2-7	TRBD1	CASSSNRGRVEQYF	TGTGCCAGCAGCTCGAACAGGGGAAGGGTCGAGCAGTACTTC
-	TRBV9	TRBJ1-2	TRBD1	CASSVDPQGGGYTF	TGTGCCAGCAGCGTAGACCCCCAGGGGGGTGGCTACACCTTC
-	TRBV6-5	TRBJ1-5	-	CASSYDRTQPQHF	TGTGCCAGCAGTTACGACAGAACTCAGCCCCAGCATTTT
-	TRBV27	TRBJ1-6	-	CASSLSITWKESPLHF	TGTGCCAGCAGTCTCTCTATAACATGGAAGGAGTCACCCCTCCACTTT
-	TRBV6-1	TRBJ1-1	-	CASSEAAGTEAFF	TGTGCCAGCAGTGAAGCAGCAGGCACTGAAGCTTTCTTT
-	TRBV6-1	TRBJ2-7	-	CASSEALEVSFSFGRFGEQYF	TGTGCCAGCAGTGAAGCTCTTGAAGTTTCTTTTTCTTTTGGCAGATTCGGGGAGCAGTACTTC
few	TRBV7-9	TRBJ1-2	-	CASSPARWGDYGYTF	TGTGCCAGCAGCCCTGCTCGGTGGGGGGACTATGGCTACACCTTC
-	TRBV5-1	TRBJ2-1	TRBD2	CASERGGSYNEQFF	TGCGCCAGTGAACGGGGGGGCTCCTACAATGAGCAGTTCTTC
-	TRBV7-8	TRBJ2-3	-	CASSFGGGASDTQYF	TGTGCCAGCAGCTTTGGAGGGGGGGCCTCAGATACGCAGTATTTT
-	TRBV18	TRBJ1-6	-	CASSPELSYNSPLHF	TGTGCCAGCTCACCTGAGCTCTCCTATAATTCACCCCTCCACTTT
-	TRBV12-5	TRBJ2-1	-	CASGPDSATNEQFF	TGTGCTAGTGGACCGGACAGCGCGACCAATGAGCAGTTCTTC
-	TRBV7-2	TRBJ1-5	-	CASSLDFFNQPQHF	TGTGCCAGCAGCTTGGACTTTTTCAATCAGCCCCAGCATTTT
-	TRBV7-6	TRBJ2-7	TRBD2	CASSLALGLAAPRREQYF	TGTGCCAGCAGCTTAGCGCTTGGCCTAGCGGCTCCCAGACGCGAGCAGTACTTC
-	TRBV5-4	TRBJ2-2	-	CASSPPRRGSNTGELFF	TGTGCCAGCAGCCCGCCCCGAAGAGGGTCGAACACCGGGGAGCTGTTTTTT
-	TRBV5-1	TRBJ1-1	TRBD1	CASSLRTGAGEAFF	TGCGCCAGCAGCTTGAGGACAGGGGCCGGAGAAGCTTTCTTT
-	TRBV13	TRBJ1-3	-	CASSFESVGTRSGNTIYF	TGTGCCAGCAGCTTCGAAAGCGTGGGGACACGCTCTGGAAACACCATATATTTT
-	TRBV5-1	TRBJ2-3	TRBD2	CASSAGTSGGLTDTQYF	TGCGCCAGCAGCGCCGGGACTAGCGGGGGGCTCACAGATACGCAGTATTTT
-	TRBV5-1	TRBJ2-3	TRBD2	CASSLSGGTTDTQYF	TGCGCCAGCAGCTTAAGCGGGGGGACCACAGATACGCAGTATTTT
-	TRBV7-2	TRBJ1-2	-	CASSLAGGEGYTF	TGTGCCAGCAGCTTAGCAGGGGGGGAAGGCTACACCTTC
-	TRBV10-3	TRBJ2-7	-	CAITGGDSYEQYF	TGTGCCATCACCGGCGGGGACTCCTACGAGCAGTACTTC
-	TRBV5-1	TRBJ2-4	TRBD2	CASSAGLAGGPFQYF	TGCGCCAGCAGCGCGGGACTAGCGGGGGGGCCCTTTCAGTACTTC
once	TRBV16	TRBJ1-2	-	CASSPRGLRYGYTF	TGTGCCAGCAGCCCCAGGGGCCTGAGGTATGGCTACACCTTC
-	TRBV7-2	TRBJ1-1	-	CASSFSSQNTEAFF	TGTGCCAGCAGCTTTAGCAGCCAGAACACTGAAGCTTTCTTT
-	TRBV7-2	TRBJ1-4	TRBD1	CASSLAATDRVNEKLFF	TGTGCCAGCAGCTTAGCCGCAACGGACAGGGTTAATGAAAAACTGTTTTTT
-	TRBV6-5	TRBJ1-5	-	CASSDTVPQHF	TGTGCCAGCAGCGACACCGTGCCCCAGCATTTT
-	TRBV5-1	TRBJ2-7	-	CASSFSTGQYEQYF	TGCGCCAGCAGCTTTTCTACAGGGCAGTACGAGCAGTACTTC
-	TRBV5-1	TRBJ2-3	-	CASNGGPGPDTQYF	TGCGCCAGCAACGGGGGACCGGGCCCAGATACGCAGTATTTT
-	TRBV5-5	TRBJ1-6	TRBD1	CASSLGQGSRSLGSPLHF	TGTGCCAGCAGCTTGGGACAGGGGAGTCGTTCGCTCGGGTCACCCCTCCACTTT
-	TRBV7-2	TRBJ1-4	-	CASSPHRENEKLFF	TGTGCCAGCAGCCCCCACAGGGAAAACGAAAAACTGTTTTTT
-	TRBV9	TRBJ1-1	-	CASSVVQYTEAFF	TGTGCCAGCAGCGTAGTACAGTACACTGAAGCTTTCTTT